These 10 T cell receptor beta chains share one sample of origin, sequenced in a study of T cells in Graves' hyperthyroidism and ophthalmopathy (dated 2019 in TCRdb). The library was generated by multiplex PCR. The listed sequencing device is Illumina HiSeq 2000. Amplification of TCR beta CDR3 regions was carried out from RNA transcripts. The first round of RT-PCR for the TCR CDR3 was performed with the HTBI primer set and the Qiagen OneStep RT-PCR kit. The public reads were run again by TCRdb, first through fastp at Q25 and then through MiXCR, and only productive beta chains were kept. Duplicate CDR3 protein sequences are folded into a single record with the most common DNA and genes. The sample data list under 250,000 distinct CDR3 sequences, and more than 20% of these were observed just once. About a third of the sample is in the top ten clones. Sample: blood. These receptor sequences come from a woman aged 40-49 years with Graves' ophthalmopathy.

This clonotype was detected many times. The chain couples TRBV11-2 to TRBJ1-3; no reliable D call. This CDR3 contains 16 residues. Germline CDR1 reads SGHAT; CDR2 reads FQNNGV. The V gene lost 1 base and the J gene lost 2 bases, with 12 bases spanning the gap. The DNA for the CDR3 is TGTGCCAGCAGCTTAGGGGCCTCAGGCGCTGGAAACACCATATATTTT. This encodes CASSLGASGAGNTIYF. The full variable domain, in which reference TRBV11-2 and TRBJ1-3 provide the parts outside the CDR3, is EAGVAQSPRYKIIEKRQSVAFWCNPISGHATLYWYQQILGQGPKLLIQFQNNGVVDDSQLPKDRFSAERLKGVDSTLKIQPAKLEDSAVYLCASSLGASGAGNTIYFGEGSWLTVV.

Only a few counts were recorded for this clonotype. The junction does not match germline at one end; this may be a read error. The V gene is TRBV20-1, the J gene TRBJ1-1; D not certain. Germline V gene sequence: CDR1 DFQATT, CDR2 SNEGSKA (reference sequence). The CDR3 is made up of 13 amino acids. The CDR3 here is CSASGRMNTEAFF. The CDR3 DNA is TGCAGTGCTAGCGGTCGGATGAACACTGAAGCTTTTTTT.

The J gene is TRBJ1-2, the V gene TRBV6-5; the match to TRBD1 covers 11 bases. Per germline, CDR1 MNHEY and CDR2 SVGAGI. The CDR3 length is 16 residues. Germline trimming cut 0 bases from V and 5 bases from J; bases unmatched to any gene: 5. Here the CDR3 DNA reads TGTGCCAGCAGTTACTCAAGGACAGGGGGCGGGTATGGCTACACCTTC. Protein product: CASSYSRTGGGYGYTF.

This rearrangement joins TRBV6-5 to TRBJ2-7; D might be TRBD2 (6 bases). This CDR3 region has 10 residues. Germline assignment: CDR1 MNHEY and CDR2 SVGAGI. Trimming pared 7 bases from V and 9 bases from J, leaving 10 bases between. CDR3 region: CASKGAGQYF. For the CDR3, the DNA is TGTGCCAGCAAGGGAGCGGGGCAGTACTTC.

This clonotype was recorded many times. V and J are TRBV7-8 and TRBJ2-5, with a tentative D call TRBD2 (6 bases). Per germline, CDR1 SGHVS and CDR2 FQNEAQ. Trimming took 6 bases from V and 2 from J, leaving 13 bases between them. The CDR3 extends over 14 amino acids. CDR3 DNA: TGTGCCAGCAGGGGCGGGGACCAGCAAGAGACCCAGTACTTC. Its protein is CASRGGDQQETQYF.

This clonotype was counted at least ten times. The chain joins TRBV12-3 or TRBV12-4 to TRBJ2-4; tentatively, D is TRBD2 (6 bases). V shed 3 bases and J shed 3 bases, with 27 bases lying between them. The length of the CDR3 is 20 residues. CDR3 bases: TGTGCCAGCAGTTTTTATGCGGGATCGGAGAGGGCGGTCTTCAAAAACATTCAGTACTTC. Translation: CASSFYAGSERAVFKNIQYF.

This clonotype was counted many times. The V call is TRBV2, the J call TRBJ2-5; unclear D gene. The CDR3 has 11 residues. V was cut by 2 bases and J by 3 bases, with 1 base left in between. Germline V CDR1 and CDR2: SNHLY, FYNNEI. The CDR3 DNA reads TGTGCCAGCAGTGAAAAAGAGACCCAGTACTTC. It is translated as CASSEKETQYF.

This clonotype was observed many times. The chain uses TRBV24-1 and TRBJ2-3; 7 nucleotides match TRBD2. The germline V gene has CDR1 KGHDR and CDR2 SFDVKD. J lost 2 bases, V lost 4 bases, and 8 bases had no gene match. The CDR3 is 16 amino acids. The chain's CDR3 is CATSDPPSGLTDTQYF. The CDR3 bases are TGTGCCACCAGTGACCCCCCTAGCGGACTCACAGATACGCAGTATTTT.

This clonotype showed up many times. The chain links TRBV29-1 to TRBJ2-4; 12 nucleotides line up with TRBD1. The CDR3 has 13 residues. CDR1 is SQVTM and CDR2 is ANQGSEA in the germline V gene. J lost 6 bases, V lost 7 bases, and 4 bases had no gene match. The CDR3 coding sequence is TGCAGCGGGGGACAGGGGGCAGGAAACATTCAGTACTTC. Protein: CSGGQGAGNIQYF.

The chain uses TRBV20-1 and TRBJ2-7, with TRBD2 as a possible D gene (5 bases). Germline V gives CDR1 DFQATT, CDR2 SNEGSKA (reference sequence). The CDR3 length is 13 residues. Between the trimmed V and J ends, which lost 1 base and 2 bases, there was a span of 9 bases. The CDR3: CSARGVSAYEQYF. The CDR3 region has the DNA TGCAGTGCTAGAGGAGTTAGCGCCTACGAGCAGTACTTC.